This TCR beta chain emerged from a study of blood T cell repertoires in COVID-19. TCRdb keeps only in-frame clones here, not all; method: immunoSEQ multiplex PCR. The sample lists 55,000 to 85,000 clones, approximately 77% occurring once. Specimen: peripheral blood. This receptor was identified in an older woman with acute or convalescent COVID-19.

The CDR3: CASGGQGWYGYTF. The CDR3, as DNA: TGTGCCAGTGGGGGACAGGGTTGGTATGGCTACACCTTC. The V call is TRBV19, the J call TRBJ1-2; the match to TRBD1 covers 9 bases. CDR3 length: 13 amino acids. Germline values: CDR1 LNHDA, CDR2 SQIVND (reference sequence). With 8 bases clipped from V and 5 bases from J, the junction kept 6 bases outside the gene matches.